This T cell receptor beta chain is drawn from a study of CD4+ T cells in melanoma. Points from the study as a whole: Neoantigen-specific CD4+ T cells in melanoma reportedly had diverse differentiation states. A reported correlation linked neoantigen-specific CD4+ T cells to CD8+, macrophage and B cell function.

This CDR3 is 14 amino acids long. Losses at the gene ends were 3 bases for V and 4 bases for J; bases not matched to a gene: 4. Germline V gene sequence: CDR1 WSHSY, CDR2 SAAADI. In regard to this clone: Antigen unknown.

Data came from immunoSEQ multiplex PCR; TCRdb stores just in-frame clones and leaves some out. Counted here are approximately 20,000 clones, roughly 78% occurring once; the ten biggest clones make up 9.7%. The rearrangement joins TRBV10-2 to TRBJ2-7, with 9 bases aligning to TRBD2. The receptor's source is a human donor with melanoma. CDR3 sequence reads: CASSESSGVYEQYF. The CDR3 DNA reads TGCGCCAGCAGTGAATCTAGCGGGGTTTACGAGCAGTACTTC.